Below, 31 T cell receptor beta chains from the same sample are listed, as sequenced in a study of T-cell memory formation after mild COVID-19. TCRdb independently ran MiXCR on the 5' RACE reads; one entry per CDR3 protein. The profile shows some 350,000 distinct CDR3 sequences, about 16% of them singletons. Sequenced input: PBMCs or a T cell subset sorted from them (not recorded which). The origin of the receptors is a man between 18 and 35 years old who had mild COVID-19 (a few samples of this study predate the infection). Cell type and time point are not known.

The chain employs TRBV5-1 and TRBJ2-5, with D possibly being TRBD1 (5 bases). The germline V and J ends were trimmed by 0 bases and 5 bases, with 14 bases remaining between them. The CDR3 is 15 residues long. Germline CDR1 is SGHRS and CDR2 is YFSETQ. In DNA form, the CDR3 reads TGCGCCAGCAGCTTGGACTTCGCAGGGCTGGAGACCCAGTACTTC. It is translated as CASSLDFAGLETQYF.

This rearrangement joins TRBV4-1 to TRBJ1-1; D possibly corresponds to TRBD1 (5 bases). Germline lookup yields CDR1 MGHRA and CDR2 YSYEKL. The V end lost 2 bases, the J end lost 10 bases, and 11 bases lay between the germline ends. The CDR3 contains 12 residues. CDR3: CASSQLWGGAFF. The CDR3 DNA reads as TGCGCCAGCAGCCAATTATGGGGGGGAGCTTTCTTT.

At least ten counts were recorded for this clonotype. CDR3 DNA: TGCGCCAGTACTAGCGGGGGTTACACAGATACGCAGTATTTT. This encodes CASTSGGYTDTQYF. J is TRBJ2-3 and V is TRBV5-1; 11 bases map to TRBD2. After removal of 8 bases from V and 2 bases from J, the junction contained 4 bases not matched to a gene. This CDR3 contains 14 residues. Germline CDR1 SGHRS, CDR2 YFSETQ.

This clonotype has just a few counts. V gene TRBV5-1 combines with J gene TRBJ1-1, with 10 bases aligning to TRBD1. Trimming removed 4 bases from V and 5 bases from J; junction bases left unmatched: 5. The CDR3 consists of 14 residues. Germline assignment: CDR1 SGHRS and CDR2 YFSETQ. CDR3 amino acids: CASSVRTGGTEAFF. For the CDR3, the DNA is TGCGCCAGCAGCGTACGGACAGGGGGTACTGAAGCTTTCTTT.

This chain links TRBV15 with TRBJ2-7; TRBD2 is a possible D gene (5 bases). The CDR3 covers 13 residues. The germline V gene encodes CDR1 LNHNV and CDR2 YYDKDF (reference sequence). V lost 8 bases and J lost 9, with 20 bases in between. As DNA, the CDR3 is TGTGCCACCTCCCAAGCGGCGGGTGTGGGGCAGTACGTC. Translating gives CATSQAAGVGQYV.

In its sample, this clonotype was seen a few times. The CDR3, as DNA: TGCGCCAGCTCTACGTACGGGGCAGATAACTATGGCTACACCTTC. Residues: CASSTYGADNYGYTF. This chain uses TRBV5-1 with TRBJ1-2; D perhaps matches TRBD1 (5 bases). Germline V CDR1 and CDR2: SGHRS, YFSETQ. The CDR3 runs to 15 residues. V lost 7 bases and J 1 base, leaving 17 bases between the germline ends.

The genes are TRBV5-6 and TRBJ2-1; D may be TRBD2 (5 bases). Germline values: CDR1 SGHDT, CDR2 YYEEEE. The CDR3 consists of 14 residues. The V end lost 2 bases, the J end lost 6 bases, and 12 bases lay between the germline ends. CDR3 amino acids: CASSFWLASNEQFF. The DNA for the CDR3 is TGTGCCAGCAGCTTTTGGCTAGCCTCCAATGAGCAGTTCTTC.

The chain joins TRBV3-1 to TRBJ2-1; perhaps TRBD2 as D (6 bases). CDR3 size: 14 residues. Trimming shortened V by 7 bases and J by 12 bases, and 22 bases separated the two germline ends. Looked up from germline, CDR1 is LGHDT and CDR2 is YNNKEL (reference sequence). The CDR3 here is CASIDTAGPQGQFF. Here the CDR3 DNA reads TGTGCCAGCATCGACACGGCGGGGCCCCAAGGGCAGTTCTTC.

The V gene is TRBV6-5, the J gene TRBJ1-6; 8 nucleotides match TRBD1. J lost 9 bases, V lost 6 bases, and 10 bases had no gene match. The CDR3 has 15 residues. Germline values: CDR1 MNHEY, CDR2 SVGAGI. The DNA for the CDR3 is TGTGCCAGCAGGACCACGACAGGGGTACGTTCACCCCTCCACTTT. Encoded protein: CASRTTTGVRSPLHF.

This clonotype was recorded a few times. V and J are TRBV6-2 or TRBV6-3 and TRBJ2-1; D is unclear. V was pared by 3 bases and J by 10 bases, with 7 bases between. This CDR3 region has 11 residues. CDR1 is MNHEY, CDR2 SVGEGT, per germline. The CDR3 loop reads CASSYTLEQFF. The CDR3 region has the DNA TGTGCCAGCAGTTATACCCTAGAGCAGTTCTTC.

The V gene is TRBV2, the J gene TRBJ2-7; 7 positions match TRBD1. Germline V gene lookup returns CDR1 SNHLY and CDR2 FYNNEI. The CDR3 runs 15 residues. V lost 4 bases, J lost 3 bases, and 9 bases stayed unmatched. The chain's CDR3 is CASSGSGTVFYEQYF. CDR3 DNA sequence: TGTGCCAGCAGTGGGTCCGGGACAGTCTTCTACGAGCAGTACTTC.

In this sample, this clonotype turned up a few times. The chain couples TRBV12-3 or TRBV12-4 to TRBJ2-5, with 9 bases aligning to TRBD2. Germline trimming cut 6 bases from V and 5 bases from J; bases unmatched to any gene: 10. This CDR3 is built from 15 residues. The CDR3 loop is CASSPEGLAAETQYF. In nucleotides, the CDR3 is TGTGCCAGCAGCCCGGAGGGACTAGCCGCGGAGACCCAGTACTTC.

The V and J genes are TRBV6-6 and TRBJ2-7; D possibly corresponds to TRBD2 (5 bases). The CDR3 sequence is 14 residues long. The V gene's germline CDR1 is MNHNY and CDR2 SVGAGI (reference sequence). Trimming cost V 2 bases and J 2 bases, with 10 bases left between them. The CDR3 region is CASSYTGSAYEQYF. CDR3 DNA: TGTGCCAGCAGTTACACGGGGAGTGCCTACGAGCAGTACTTC.

There are a few counts of this clonotype. The rearrangement joins TRBV29-1 to TRBJ2-3, with 9 bases identical to TRBD2. Germline CDR1 SQVTM, CDR2 ANQGSEA. Trimming removed 3 bases from V and 0 bases from J; junction bases left unmatched: 7. The CDR3 is 16 amino acids. In DNA form, the CDR3 reads TGCAGCGTTGATCGGCTAGCGGGGCAGAGCACAGATACGCAGTATTTT. It encodes CSVDRLAGQSTDTQYF.

This clonotype was recorded a few times. The rearrangement links TRBV4-1 to TRBJ1-2; 7 bases are shared with TRBD1. Germline CDR1 is MGHRA and CDR2 is YSYEKL. Germline trimming cut 4 bases from V and 2 bases from J; bases unmatched to any gene: 10. The CDR3 runs to 16 residues. The CDR3 protein is CASSRAQDRLNYGYTF. The DNA of the CDR3 is TGCGCCAGCAGCCGGGCTCAGGACAGGCTAAACTATGGCTACACCTTC.

The V call is TRBV5-4, the J call TRBJ1-3; 8 bases agree with TRBD1. Trimming at V came to 1 base and at J to 4 bases, leaving 4 bases not matched to a gene. This CDR3 is built from 15 residues. Germline lookup yields CDR1 SGHNT and CDR2 YYREEE (reference sequence). CDR3 region: CASSLRQGAGNTIYF. Written as DNA, the CDR3 is TGTGCCAGCAGCTTGAGGCAGGGGGCAGGAAACACCATATATTTT. The full variable domain, in which reference TRBV5-4 and TRBJ1-3 provide the parts outside the CDR3, is ETGVTQSPTHLIKTRGQQVTLRCSSQSGHNTVSWYQQALGQGPQFIFQYYREEENGRGNFPPRFSGLQFPNYSSELNVNALELDDSALYLCASSLRQGAGNTIYFGEGSWLTVV.

This chain links TRBV6-5 with TRBJ2-2; 14 positions agree with TRBD2. V was clipped by 6 bases and J by 6 bases; unmatched bases: 3. This CDR3 region has 15 residues. Germline values: CDR1 MNHEY, CDR2 SVGAGI. This chain's CDR3 is CASSPTSGGAGELFF. DNA of the CDR3: TGTGCCAGCAGCCCGACTAGCGGGGGGGCCGGGGAGCTGTTTTTT.

This clonotype was counted only a few times. V gene TRBV7-2 combines with J gene TRBJ2-3; D is possibly TRBD1 (5 bases). Germline lookup yields CDR1 SGHTA and CDR2 FQGNSA. Between the trimmed V and J ends, which lost 6 bases and 1 base, there was a span of 14 bases. The CDR3 length is 15 residues. CDR3 in amino acids: CASSPARDRTDTQYF. CDR3 DNA sequence: TGTGCCAGCAGTCCCGCCAGGGATCGCACAGATACGCAGTATTTT.

This clonotype was detected only a few times. The genes are TRBV7-2 and TRBJ1-5; the D gene is possibly TRBD1 (5 bases). The CDR3 is 18 residues long. V was pared by 3 bases and J by 0 bases, with 18 bases between. Germline CDR1 reads SGHTA; CDR2 reads FQGNSA. The CDR3 sequence is CASSLRQSSTYSNQPQHF. Here the CDR3 DNA reads TGTGCCAGCAGCTTGAGACAGTCGAGTACCTATAGCAATCAGCCCCAGCATTTT.

The chain employs TRBV12-3 or TRBV12-4 and TRBJ2-4; D possibly uses TRBD1 or TRBD2 (6 bases each). V was trimmed by 1 base and J by 9 bases, leaving 16 bases between them. The CDR3 extends over 15 amino acids. The CDR3 reads CASSLDRVMGGIQYF. The CDR3, as DNA: TGTGCCAGCAGTTTAGACAGGGTAATGGGAGGCATTCAGTACTTC.

About this clonotype: A clone one base away is much larger, so this may be a read error. The genes are TRBV12-3 or TRBV12-4 and TRBJ1-2, with D tentatively TRBD1 (5 bases). The CDR3 extends over 14 amino acids. The V end lost 6 bases, the J end lost 4 bases, and 15 bases lay between the germline ends. CDR3 nucleotide sequence: TGTGCCAGCAGCCCCTGGGGGGGAGGCTATGGCTACACCTTC. It yields the protein CASSPWGGGYGYTF.

This clonotype appeared a few times. The rearrangement joins TRBV7-2 to TRBJ2-5; no definite D call. V shed 2 bases and J shed 5 bases, with 12 bases lying between them. The CDR3 length is 14 residues. CDR1 is SGHTA and CDR2 is FQGNSA in the germline V gene. The CDR3 DNA sequence: TGTGCCAGCAGCTTAAGGATCATTGGGGAGACCCAGTACTTC. Protein product: CASSLRIIGETQYF.

This clonotype was seen ten or more times. The rearrangement links TRBV12-3 or TRBV12-4 to TRBJ2-2; 7 bases are shared with TRBD1. J was trimmed by 4 bases and V by 5 bases; bases with no gene match: 7. This CDR3 has 15 residues. The CDR3 bases are TGTGCCAGCAGTCCCGGGACAGCCGTCACCGGGGAGCTGTTTTTT. It is translated as CASSPGTAVTGELFF.

This rearrangement joins TRBV7-9 to TRBJ2-3, with 7 nucleotides matching TRBD2. The V gene end was trimmed by 5 bases and the J gene end by 1 base; junction bases not matched to a gene: 9. The germline V gene has CDR1 SEHNR and CDR2 FQNEAQ (reference sequence). The CDR3 spans 16 residues. In DNA, the CDR3 is TGTGCCAGCAGCCCGAGATGGGGACTACGCACAGATACGCAGTATTTT. Its translation: CASSPRWGLRTDTQYF.

At least ten counts were recorded for this clonotype. The chain joins TRBV10-2 to TRBJ2-5, with 8 bases fitting TRBD2. The CDR3 extends over 13 amino acids. The V and J ends lost 8 bases and 3 bases, in that order; junction bases with no gene match: 5. Germline lookup yields CDR1 WSHSY and CDR2 SAAADI. The chain's CDR3 is CASSGLAEETQYF. The DNA of the CDR3 is TGCGCCAGCTCTGGACTAGCCGAAGAGACCCAGTACTTC.

The V and J genes are TRBV18 and TRBJ1-5, with 9 bases fitting TRBD1. Per the germline V gene, CDR1 is KGHSH and CDR2 is LQKENI. The V gene end was trimmed by 5 bases and the J gene end by 4 bases; junction bases not matched to a gene: 3. The CDR3 contains 14 residues. The CDR3 spells CASSRTGANQPQHF. In nucleotides, the CDR3 is TGTGCCAGCTCAAGGACAGGGGCTAATCAGCCCCAGCATTTT.

This clonotype appeared a few times. The chain is built from TRBV6-9 and TRBJ1-2, with TRBD1 matching over 8 bases. The CDR3 has 16 amino acids. Germline V gene sequence: CDR1 MNHGY, CDR2 SVAAGI. V lost 2 bases to trimming and J lost 3 bases; unmatched junction nucleotides: 8. The CDR3 protein is CASSYGGQGAYYGYTF. The CDR3 region has the DNA TGTGCCAGCAGTTATGGCGGGCAGGGGGCTTACTATGGCTACACCTTC.

The V gene is TRBV6-5, the J gene TRBJ2-5, with TRBD2 matching over 11 bases. The CDR3 sequence is 16 residues long. Losses at the gene ends were 5 bases for V and 0 bases for J; bases not matched to a gene: 5. Per the germline V gene, CDR1 is MNHEY and CDR2 is SVGAGI. The CDR3 DNA reads as TGTGCCAGCAGTCGAGGGACTAGCGGTTACCAAGAGACCCAGTACTTC. Its protein is CASSRGTSGYQETQYF.

Only a few counts were recorded for this clonotype. This chain joins TRBV11-1 and TRBJ2-2; D unclear. Trimming stripped 3 bases from V and 8 bases from J, with 16 bases between. This CDR3 region has 15 residues. The germline CDR1 and CDR2 sequences are SGHAT and FQDESV (reference sequence). CDR3 sequence (DNA): TGTGCCAGCAGCTTCTTCGAGAGCACGGCAGGGGAGCTGTTTTTT. Amino acid sequence: CASSFFESTAGELFF.

The chain is built from TRBV18 and TRBJ2-5; 11 bases are shared with TRBD2. CDR1 and CDR2 (germline): KGHSH, LQKENI. Losses at the gene ends were 1 base for V and 2 bases for J; bases not matched to a gene: 3. The CDR3 extends over 16 amino acids. The DNA of the CDR3 is TGTGCCAGCTCACCACGACTAGCGGGGAAGCAAGAGACCCAGTACTTC. Amino acids: CASSPRLAGKQETQYF.

V gene TRBV7-9 combines with J gene TRBJ2-4, with 10 positions matching TRBD2. CDR3 length: 19 amino acids. Unmatched junction bases numbered 17, after V lost 6 bases and J lost 3 bases. Looked up from germline, CDR1 is SEHNR and CDR2 is FQNEAQ (reference sequence). Here the CDR3 reads CASSPKGSGGALGKNIQYF. Here the CDR3 DNA reads TGTGCCAGCAGTCCAAAGGGCAGCGGGGGGGCCCTCGGCAAAAACATTCAGTACTTC.